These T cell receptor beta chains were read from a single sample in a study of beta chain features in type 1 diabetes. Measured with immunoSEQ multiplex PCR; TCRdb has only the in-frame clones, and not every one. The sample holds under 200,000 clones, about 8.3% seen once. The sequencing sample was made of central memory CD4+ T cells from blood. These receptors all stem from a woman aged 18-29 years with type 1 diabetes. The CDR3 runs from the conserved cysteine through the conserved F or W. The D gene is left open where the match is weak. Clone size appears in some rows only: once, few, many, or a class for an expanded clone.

TGCGCCAGCAGCTCGCCGGGACAGGATTACGAGCAGTACTTC | CASSSPGQDYEQYF | TRBJ2-7 | TRBV5-1 | 14 | NA | TRBD1
TGTGCCATCAGTTGGGCCGGGACAGGGAACACCGGGGAGCTGTTTTTT | CAISWAGTGNTGELFF | TRBJ2-2 | TRBV10-3 | 16 | few | TRBD1
TGCGCCAGCAGCTTAGAGTCAAACACTGAAGCTTTCTTT | CASSLESNTEAFF | TRBJ1-1 | TRBV5-1 | 13 | NA | NA
TGCAGCGCCAGGTCCAGGGAGACCCAGTACTTC | CSARSRETQYF | TRBJ2-5 | TRBV29-1 | 11 | NA | NA
TGTGCCAGCAGCCGGCGCCAATCGGGACTAAGTGGGGAGACCCAGTACTTC | CASSRRQSGLSGETQYF | TRBJ2-5 | TRBV7-2 | 17 | few | TRBD2
TGTGCCAGCAGCCAAGAACTCGGACTAGCGGGAGTTGTTGAGCAGTTCTTC | CASSQELGLAGVVEQFF | TRBJ2-1 | TRBV14 | 17 | few | TRBD2
TGTGCCAGCAGTCCAAGTGTAGCGGGTTACTCCTACGAGCAGTACTTC | CASSPSVAGYSYEQYF | TRBJ2-7 | TRBV2 | 16 | few | TRBD2
TGTGCCAGCTCGGGCCTCACGGCTGAAGCTTTCTTT | CASSGLTAEAFF | TRBJ1-1 | TRBV18 | 12 | few | NA
TGCGCCAGCAGCCAAGGTCGACAGATTAATCAGCCCCAGCATTTT | CASSQGRQINQPQHF | TRBJ1-5 | TRBV4-3 | 15 | NA | NA
TGTGCCAGCAGCTTCACTAGCGGGAAAGGCAATGAGCAGTTCTTC | CASSFTSGKGNEQFF | TRBJ2-1 | TRBV11-2 | 15 | few | TRBD2
TGTGCCAGCAGCCCTCGGCAGGGGGGCTACACCTTC | CASSPRQGGYTF | TRBJ1-2 | TRBV5-4 | 12 | NA | NA
TGTGCCAGCTCACCAGGGAGCGGGGGACAAGAGACCCAGTACTTC | CASSPGSGGQETQYF | TRBJ2-5 | TRBV18 | 15 | few | TRBD2
TGTGCCAGCAGCTTAATGGGACAGGGAAGTCCCGATGAGCAGTTCTTC | CASSLMGQGSPDEQFF | TRBJ2-1 | TRBV7-3 | 16 | few | TRBD1
TGTGCCAGCTCACCGGATGGGACAGCGGCCTATGGCTACACCTTC | CASSPDGTAAYGYTF | TRBJ1-2 | TRBV18 | 15 | many | TRBD1
TGTGCCAGCAGAGACCGGGGTAGCTCCTACAATGAGCAGTTCTTC | CASRDRGSSYNEQFF | TRBJ2-1 | TRBV7-2 | 15 | NA | NA
TGCGCCAGCAGCCGGACAGGGGGCACTGAAGCTTTCTTT | CASSRTGGTEAFF | TRBJ1-1 | TRBV5-1 | 13 | few | TRBD1
TGTGCCAGCAGACCGGCAGGACTAGCGGGAGCAGATACGCAGTATTTT | CASRPAGLAGADTQYF | TRBJ2-3 | TRBV7-2 | 16 | many | TRBD2